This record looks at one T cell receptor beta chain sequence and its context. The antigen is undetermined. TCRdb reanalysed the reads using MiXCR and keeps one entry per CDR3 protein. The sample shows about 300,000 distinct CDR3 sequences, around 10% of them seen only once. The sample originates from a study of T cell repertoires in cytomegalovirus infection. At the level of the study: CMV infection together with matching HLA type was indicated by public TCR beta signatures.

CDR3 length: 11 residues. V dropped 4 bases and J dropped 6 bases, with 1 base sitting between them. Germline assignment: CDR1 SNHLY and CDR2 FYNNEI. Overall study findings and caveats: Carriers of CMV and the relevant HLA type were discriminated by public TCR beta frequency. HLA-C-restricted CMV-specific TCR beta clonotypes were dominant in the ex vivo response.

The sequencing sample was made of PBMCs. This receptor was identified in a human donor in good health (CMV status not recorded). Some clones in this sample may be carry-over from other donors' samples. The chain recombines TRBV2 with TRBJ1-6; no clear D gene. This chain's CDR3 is CASSANSPLHF. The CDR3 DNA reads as TGTGCCAGCAGTGCTAATTCACCCCTCCACTTT.